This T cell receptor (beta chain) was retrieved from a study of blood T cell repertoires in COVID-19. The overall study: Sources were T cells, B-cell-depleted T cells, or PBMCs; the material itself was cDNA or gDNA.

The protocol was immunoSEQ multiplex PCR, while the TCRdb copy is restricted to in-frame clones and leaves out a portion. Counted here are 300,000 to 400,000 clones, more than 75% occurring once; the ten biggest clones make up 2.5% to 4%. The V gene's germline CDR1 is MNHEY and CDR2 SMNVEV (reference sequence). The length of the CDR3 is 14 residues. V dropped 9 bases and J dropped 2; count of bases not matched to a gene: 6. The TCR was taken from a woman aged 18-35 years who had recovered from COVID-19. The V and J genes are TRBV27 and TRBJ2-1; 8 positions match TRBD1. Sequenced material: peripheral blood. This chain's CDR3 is CASSRQGTYNEQFF. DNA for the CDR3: TGTGCCAGTTCTAGACAGGGGACCTACAATGAGCAGTTCTTC.